Listed below are T cell receptor beta chains from one sample, sequenced in a study of cytomegalovirus exposure and HLA in healthy donors. Here immunoSEQ multiplex PCR was the method, and the copy in TCRdb shows in-frame clones only, minus some. The sample includes approximately 160,000 clones, roughly 71% seen only once; the top ten take roughly 7.3%. The sequencing input was PBMCs. The receptors derive from a male donor in good health and CMV-seropositive. Both conserved end residues are part of each CDR3. D genes are given only for firm matches. Size values are once, few and many counts, or a class for expanded clones, and some rows have none.

clone_size: -; j_call: TRBJ2-7; d_call: TRBD1; v_call: TRBV30; cdr3_aa: CAWSVDRVYEQYF; cdr3_nt: TGTGCCTGGAGTGTGGACAGGGTGTACGAGCAGTACTTC
clone_size: once; j_call: TRBJ1-4; d_call: TRBD1; v_call: TRBV4-3; cdr3_aa: CASSQESTGTGVEKLFF; cdr3_nt: TGCGCCAGCAGCCAAGAAAGCACCGGGACAGGGGTTGAAAAACTGTTTTTT
clone_size: -; j_call: TRBJ1-1; d_call: -; v_call: TRBV18; cdr3_aa: CASSRQDSLGTEAFF; cdr3_nt: TGTGCCAGCTCACGGCAGGACAGTTTGGGCACTGAAGCTTTCTTT
clone_size: -; j_call: TRBJ1-6; d_call: -; v_call: TRBV6-1; cdr3_aa: CASSEGQRAGNSPLHF; cdr3_nt: TGTGCCAGCAGTGAAGGGCAGAGGGCCGGGAATTCACCCCTCCACTTT
clone_size: -; j_call: TRBJ2-1; d_call: TRBD2; v_call: TRBV7-9; cdr3_aa: CASSSSTGGGAYNEQFF; cdr3_nt: TGTGCCAGCAGCTCCTCCACAGGCGGGGGGGCCTACAATGAGCAGTTCTTC
clone_size: -; j_call: TRBJ1-1; d_call: TRBD1; v_call: TRBV12-5; cdr3_aa: CASGLAKTGTEQVTEAFF; cdr3_nt: TGTGCTAGTGGTTTGGCCAAGACAGGGACGGAGCAAGTCACTGAAGCTTTCTTT
clone_size: few; j_call: TRBJ1-4; d_call: -; v_call: TRBV6-5; cdr3_aa: CASRRGATNEKLFF; cdr3_nt: TGTGCCAGCAGGCGGGGCGCAACTAATGAAAAACTGTTTTTT
clone_size: few; j_call: TRBJ2-5; d_call: -; v_call: TRBV28; cdr3_aa: CASSLFRGYEQYF; cdr3_nt: TGTGCCAGCAGTTTATTCCGGGGGTATGAGCAGTACTTC
clone_size: -; j_call: TRBJ1-2; d_call: TRBD1; v_call: TRBV19; cdr3_aa: CASSAGTGIYGYTF; cdr3_nt: TGTGCCAGTAGTGCCGGGACAGGGATCTATGGCTACACCTTC
clone_size: -; j_call: TRBJ1-6; d_call: -; v_call: TRBV7-2; cdr3_aa: CASSLADSFNSPLHF; cdr3_nt: TGTGCCAGCAGCTTAGCCGACAGCTTTAATTCACCCCTCCACTTT
clone_size: -; j_call: TRBJ1-2; d_call: -; v_call: TRBV29-1; cdr3_aa: CSVDSRENYGYTF; cdr3_nt: TGCAGCGTTGACTCGAGAGAAAACTATGGCTACACCTTC
clone_size: -; j_call: TRBJ2-7; d_call: -; v_call: TRBV5-6; cdr3_aa: CASSWLGSGAYEQYF; cdr3_nt: TGTGCCAGCAGCTGGCTGGGGAGCGGAGCCTACGAGCAGTACTTC
clone_size: -; j_call: TRBJ1-6; d_call: TRBD1; v_call: TRBV27; cdr3_aa: CASRPNGQGGSSPLHF; cdr3_nt: TGTGCCAGCAGGCCGAACGGACAGGGTGGAAGTTCACCCCTCCACTTT
clone_size: -; j_call: TRBJ1-6; d_call: -; v_call: TRBV14; cdr3_aa: CASSQATFPSRSPLHF; cdr3_nt: TGTGCCAGCAGCCAGGCGACCTTCCCCAGCAGGTCACCCCTCCACTTT
clone_size: -; j_call: TRBJ2-2; d_call: -; v_call: TRBV5-1; cdr3_aa: CASSPTAPNTGELFF; cdr3_nt: TGCGCCAGCAGCCCAACAGCCCCGAACACCGGGGAGCTGTTTTTT
clone_size: few; j_call: TRBJ1-1; d_call: -; v_call: TRBV4-3; cdr3_aa: CASSPGGGLAFF; cdr3_nt: TGCGCCAGCAGCCCCGGGGGGGGGCTAGCTTTCTTT
clone_size: -; j_call: TRBJ1-2; d_call: TRBD1; v_call: TRBV5-1; cdr3_aa: CASSFTGDGYTF; cdr3_nt: TGCGCCAGCAGCTTTACAGGGGACGGCTACACCTTC
clone_size: few; j_call: TRBJ2-2; d_call: -; v_call: TRBV19; cdr3_aa: CASIFGDTGELFF; cdr3_nt: TGTGCCAGTATCTTCGGGGATACCGGGGAGCTGTTTTTT
clone_size: -; j_call: TRBJ1-5; d_call: -; v_call: TRBV30; cdr3_aa: CAWSPSGGFQPQHF; cdr3_nt: TGTGCCTGGAGTCCCTCCGGGGGGTTTCAGCCCCAGCATTTT
clone_size: few; j_call: TRBJ1-5; d_call: TRBD1; v_call: TRBV6-1; cdr3_aa: CASSEQGANQPQHF; cdr3_nt: TGTGCCAGCAGTGAACAGGGGGCAAATCAGCCCCAGCATTTT
clone_size: -; j_call: TRBJ2-3; d_call: -; v_call: TRBV9; cdr3_aa: CASSVGDPTAGQYF; cdr3_nt: TGTGCCAGCAGCGTAGGAGACCCCACAGCCGGGCAGTATTTT
clone_size: -; j_call: TRBJ2-7; d_call: TRBD2; v_call: TRBV7-9; cdr3_aa: CASSLSGGAYEQYF; cdr3_nt: TGTGCCAGCAGCCTTAGCGGGGGGGCTTACGAGCAGTACTTC
clone_size: -; j_call: TRBJ2-5; d_call: -; v_call: TRBV2; cdr3_aa: CASSDVSPETQYF; cdr3_nt: TGTGCCAGCAGTGATGTGAGCCCAGAGACCCAGTACTTC
clone_size: -; j_call: TRBJ2-4; d_call: -; v_call: TRBV2; cdr3_aa: CASTKEESLAKNIQYF; cdr3_nt: TGTGCCAGCACCAAGGAGGAATCCCTAGCCAAAAACATTCAGTACTTC
clone_size: -; j_call: TRBJ2-5; d_call: TRBD2; v_call: TRBV29-1; cdr3_aa: CSVTLAGATQETQYF; cdr3_nt: TGCAGCGTGACACTAGCGGGGGCCACTCAAGAGACCCAGTACTTC
clone_size: once; j_call: TRBJ2-2; d_call: -; v_call: TRBV6-1; cdr3_aa: CASSAHRGGTGELFF; cdr3_nt: TGTGCCAGCAGTGCCCACAGGGGAGGAACCGGGGAGCTGTTTTTT
clone_size: few; j_call: TRBJ1-1; d_call: -; v_call: TRBV11-3; cdr3_aa: CASSLTTDTEAFF; cdr3_nt: TGTGCCAGCAGCCTTACGACAGACACTGAAGCTTTCTTT
clone_size: -; j_call: TRBJ2-7; d_call: TRBD1; v_call: TRBV7-2; cdr3_aa: CASSQRTGGHEQYF; cdr3_nt: TGTGCCAGCAGCCAGAGGACAGGCGGGCACGAGCAGTACTTC
clone_size: -; j_call: TRBJ1-2; d_call: -; v_call: TRBV5-6; cdr3_aa: CASSPGQRFGYGYTF; cdr3_nt: TGTGCCAGCAGCCCCGGACAGAGGTTTGGCTATGGCTACACCTTC
clone_size: -; j_call: TRBJ1-1; d_call: -; v_call: TRBV9; cdr3_aa: CASSVRGDTEAFF; cdr3_nt: TGTGCCAGCAGCGTACGGGGGGACACTGAAGCTTTCTTT
clone_size: few; j_call: TRBJ1-1; d_call: -; v_call: TRBV5-1; cdr3_aa: CASSSPGSTEAFF; cdr3_nt: TGCGCCAGCAGCTCCCCAGGGTCCACTGAAGCTTTCTTT
clone_size: -; j_call: TRBJ1-2; d_call: TRBD1; v_call: TRBV11-2; cdr3_aa: CASSQKGQNYGYTF; cdr3_nt: TGTGCCAGCAGCCAAAAGGGACAGAACTATGGCTACACCTTC
clone_size: -; j_call: TRBJ1-1; d_call: -; v_call: TRBV7-9; cdr3_aa: CASSYDRRSTEAFF; cdr3_nt: TGTGCCAGCAGCTACGACAGGAGGAGCACTGAAGCTTTCTTT
clone_size: -; j_call: TRBJ1-2; d_call: TRBD1; v_call: TRBV10-2; cdr3_aa: CASTPSLDRIGGYTF; cdr3_nt: TGCGCCAGCACCCCTTCTTTGGACAGGATCGGTGGCTACACCTTC
clone_size: -; j_call: TRBJ2-7; d_call: TRBD1; v_call: TRBV30; cdr3_aa: CAWGRAGGHEQYF; cdr3_nt: TGTGCCTGGGGGCGGGCAGGGGGCCACGAGCAGTACTTC
clone_size: -; j_call: TRBJ1-1; d_call: -; v_call: TRBV5-1; cdr3_aa: CASSWAGNTEAFF; cdr3_nt: TGCGCCAGCAGCTGGGCAGGGAACACTGAAGCTTTCTTT
clone_size: -; j_call: TRBJ2-5; d_call: TRBD1; v_call: TRBV6-6; cdr3_aa: CASSYYRGRQETQYF; cdr3_nt: TGTGCCAGCAGTTACTACAGGGGAAGACAAGAGACCCAGTACTTC
clone_size: -; j_call: TRBJ2-7; d_call: -; v_call: TRBV5-1; cdr3_aa: CASNPPGSVEQYF; cdr3_nt: TGCGCCAGCAACCCCCCGGGGTCAGTCGAGCAGTACTTC
clone_size: -; j_call: TRBJ1-5; d_call: -; v_call: TRBV5-4; cdr3_aa: CASSFGGGDQPQHF; cdr3_nt: TGTGCCAGCAGCTTCGGGGGAGGGGATCAGCCCCAGCATTTT
clone_size: once; j_call: TRBJ2-7; d_call: -; v_call: TRBV5-4; cdr3_aa: CASSPSDPTYEQYF; cdr3_nt: TGTGCCAGCAGCCCAAGCGATCCTACCTACGAGCAGTACTTC
clone_size: -; j_call: TRBJ2-2; d_call: TRBD2; v_call: TRBV7-2; cdr3_aa: CASSLVVGSGGPRGGELFF; cdr3_nt: TGTGCCAGCAGCTTAGTTGTCGGTAGCGGGGGCCCCCGGGGCGGGGAGCTGTTTTTT
clone_size: -; j_call: TRBJ2-3; d_call: -; v_call: TRBV5-1; cdr3_aa: CASSLTGSNTDTQYF; cdr3_nt: TGCGCCAGCAGCTTGACAGGGTCCAACACAGATACGCAGTATTTT
clone_size: -; j_call: TRBJ1-1; d_call: -; v_call: TRBV27; cdr3_aa: CASSLSFMEGMNTEAFF; cdr3_nt: TGTGCCAGCAGTTTATCGTTCATGGAGGGCATGAACACTGAAGCTTTCTTT
clone_size: -; j_call: TRBJ2-3; d_call: -; v_call: TRBV7-3; cdr3_aa: CASSLGGAAGDTQYF; cdr3_nt: TGTGCCAGCAGCTTAGGAGGGGCGGCCGGGGATACGCAGTATTTT
clone_size: once; j_call: TRBJ2-7; d_call: TRBD1; v_call: TRBV7-9; cdr3_aa: CASRSGTDSSYEQYF; cdr3_nt: TGTGCCAGCAGATCCGGGACAGATAGCTCCTACGAGCAGTACTTC